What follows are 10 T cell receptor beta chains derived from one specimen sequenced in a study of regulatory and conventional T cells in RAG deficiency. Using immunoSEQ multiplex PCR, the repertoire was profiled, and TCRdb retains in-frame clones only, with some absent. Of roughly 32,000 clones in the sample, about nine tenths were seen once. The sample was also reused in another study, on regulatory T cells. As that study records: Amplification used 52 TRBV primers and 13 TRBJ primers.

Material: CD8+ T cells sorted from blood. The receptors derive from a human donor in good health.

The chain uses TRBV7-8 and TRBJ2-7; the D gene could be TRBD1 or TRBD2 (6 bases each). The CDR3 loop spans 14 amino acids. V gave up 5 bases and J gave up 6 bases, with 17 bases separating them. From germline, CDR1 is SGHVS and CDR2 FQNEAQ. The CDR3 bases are TGTGCCAGCAGCCCCGCCGGGGGCCTGGGCGAGCAGTACTTC. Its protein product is CASSPAGGLGEQYF.

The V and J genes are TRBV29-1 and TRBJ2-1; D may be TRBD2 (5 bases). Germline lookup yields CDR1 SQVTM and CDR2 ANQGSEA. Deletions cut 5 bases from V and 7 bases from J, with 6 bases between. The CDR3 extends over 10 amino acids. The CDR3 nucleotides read TGCAGCGTTTGGGAGAATGAGCAGTTCTTC. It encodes CSVWENEQFF.

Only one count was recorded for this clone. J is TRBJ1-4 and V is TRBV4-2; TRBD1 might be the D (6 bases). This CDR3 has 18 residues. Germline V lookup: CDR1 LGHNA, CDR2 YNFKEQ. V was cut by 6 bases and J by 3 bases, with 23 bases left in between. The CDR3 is CASRPTHNTGSANEKLFF. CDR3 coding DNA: TGTGCCAGCAGGCCAACGCACAATACAGGGTCAGCTAATGAAAAACTGTTTTTT.

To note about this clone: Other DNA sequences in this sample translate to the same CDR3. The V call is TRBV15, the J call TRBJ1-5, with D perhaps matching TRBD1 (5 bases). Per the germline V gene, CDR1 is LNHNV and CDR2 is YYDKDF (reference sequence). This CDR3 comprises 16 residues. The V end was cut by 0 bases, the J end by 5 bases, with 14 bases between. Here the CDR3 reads CATSRDGAGRYQPQHF. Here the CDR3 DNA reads TGTGCCACCAGCAGAGATGGGGCAGGGAGGTATCAGCCCCAGCATTTT.

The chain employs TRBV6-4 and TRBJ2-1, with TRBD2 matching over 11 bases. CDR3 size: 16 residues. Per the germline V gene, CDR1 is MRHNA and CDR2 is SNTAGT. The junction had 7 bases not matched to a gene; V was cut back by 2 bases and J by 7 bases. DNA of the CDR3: TGTGCCAGCAGTGACGTAGCGGGGGGGCCGAGGAATGAGCAGTTCTTC. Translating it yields CASSDVAGGPRNEQFF.

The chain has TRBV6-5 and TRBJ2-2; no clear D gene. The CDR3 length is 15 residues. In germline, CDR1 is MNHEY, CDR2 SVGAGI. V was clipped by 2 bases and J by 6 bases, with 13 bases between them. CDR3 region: CASSYESGGPGELFF. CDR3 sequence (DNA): TGTGCCAGCAGTTACGAGTCGGGCGGTCCCGGGGAGCTGTTTTTT.

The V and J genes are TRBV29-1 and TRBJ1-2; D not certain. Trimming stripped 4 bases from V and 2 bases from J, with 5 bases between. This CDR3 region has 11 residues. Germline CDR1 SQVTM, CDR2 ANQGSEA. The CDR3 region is CSVVDNYGYTF. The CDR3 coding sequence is TGCAGCGTTGTTGACAACTATGGCTACACCTTC.

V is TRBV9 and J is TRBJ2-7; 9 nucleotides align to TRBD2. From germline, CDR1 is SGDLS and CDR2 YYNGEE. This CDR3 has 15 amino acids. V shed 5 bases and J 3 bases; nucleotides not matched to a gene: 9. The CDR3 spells CASSRTAAGGYEQYF. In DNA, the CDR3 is TGTGCCAGCAGTAGAACCGCAGCGGGAGGCTACGAGCAGTACTTC.

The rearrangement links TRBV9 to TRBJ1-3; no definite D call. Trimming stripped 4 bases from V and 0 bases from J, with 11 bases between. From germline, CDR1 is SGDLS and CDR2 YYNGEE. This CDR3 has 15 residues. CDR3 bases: TGTGCCAGCAGCCCAGAGATGAGCTCTGGAAACACCATATATTTT. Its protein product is CASSPEMSSGNTIYF.

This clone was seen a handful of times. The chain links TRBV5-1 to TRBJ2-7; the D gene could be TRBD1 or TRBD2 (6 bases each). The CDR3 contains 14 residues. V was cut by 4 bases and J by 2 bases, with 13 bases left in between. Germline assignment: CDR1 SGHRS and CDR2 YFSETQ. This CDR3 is CASSGGTRPYEQYF. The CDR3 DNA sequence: TGCGCCAGCAGCGGGGGGACACGTCCCTACGAGCAGTACTTC.